Sequencing of this TCR beta chain was carried out in a study of somatic reversion in DOCK8 deficiency (TCRdb year 2020). About the investigation overall: The study compared the T cell receptor beta repertoires of three groups: DOCK8-deficient patients, DOCK8-revertant patients and healthy volunteers. The study examined how somatic reversion of pathogenic DOCK8 variants changes lymphocyte differentiation and function in DOCK8 deficiency. The DOCK8-deficient patients included in the study had been previously reported.

This clonotype is labeled medium-sized (0.01 to 0.1%). Its antigen is currently not known. Base qualities are not at hand, and no much larger clone is one base apart. On the study overall, not on this receptor specifically: The methods did not specify, sample by sample, whether the source material for each sample was whole blood or PBMCs.

Blood for healthy controls was obtained from volunteer donors provided by blood services in Australia and France. Genomic DNA for TCR repertoire analysis was isolated either from whole blood samples or from PBMCs. V is pruned by 5 bases and J by 5 bases, leaving 9 bases of the junction without a gene match. The CDR3 spans 15 residues, from the cysteine through the phenylalanine. Kept here is only the CDR3 DNA, which spans 45 bases and is read in frame from base 1. Library method: multiplex PCR. TRB libraries were generated by one-step amplicon PCR from about 100 ng genomic DNA using EuroClonality-NGS primers. Sequencing of the TRB amplicons was done on Illumina MiSeq instruments using 2 x 250 bp version 2 chemistry. The published analysis was carried out like this. Primary TRB sequence analysis and V(D)J annotation were performed with IMGT/HighV-QUEST. Repertoire diversity and composition were evaluated with VDJtools after removing nonfunctional clones and downsampling for comparisons between samples. The public reads were reanalyzed by TCRdb: fastp trimming at Q25, MiXCR alignment, in-frame beta chains only. Records with the same CDR3 protein are collapsed into one entry carrying the most frequent genes and DNA. TCRdb assigned the V and J calls; the authors' analysis was not used. The sample table holds several thousand distinct CDR3 sequences, of which 24% were seen once. The top ten clonotypes cover more than 9% of the sample.

The chain joins TRBV12-3 or TRBV12-4 to TRBJ1-5, with 7 middle bases fitting TRBD1. This clonotype was sampled from a human donor in good health. Sequenced: peripheral blood. The DNA sequence is given as TGTGCCAGCAGTCATCGACAGGGAGATGATCAGCCCCAGCATTTT. Translation gives CASSHRQGDDQPQHF.